This record covers a single T cell receptor (beta chain). The data derive from a study of blood T cell repertoires in COVID-19. The wider study: Collection of acute and convalescent COVID-19 samples took place in the United States, Italy and Spain. T cells, B-cell-depleted T cells, or PBMCs provided the cDNA or gDNA that served as material.

Authors' data handling: Amplification from reference gene primers served as the basis for estimated nucleated cell counts. Produced via immunoSEQ multiplex PCR; TCRdb's table is partial and in-frame only. V, J and clone size are those of that table, while D and trimming were read from the DNA. The sample holds about 120,000 clones; about 83% are singletons and the top ten take 3.9%. V trimming: 7 bases; J trimming: 4 bases; junction bases outside the gene matches: 8. Germline V gene data show CDR1 as SEHNR and CDR2 as FQNEAQ (reference sequence). This CDR3 is 15 amino acids long. The source of this sequence is a man aged 55 to 70 with acute or convalescent COVID-19. The sequenced sample consisted of peripheral blood. The chain employs TRBV7-9 and TRBJ1-4, with 8 nucleotides matching TRBD1. The CDR3 DNA follows: TGTGCCAGCAAAGACAGGGGCAATAATAATGAAAAACTGTTTTTT. Protein sequence: CASKDRGNNNEKLFF.